This note documents a single T cell receptor beta chain sequence. This CDR3 comprises 14 residues. Germline V gene sequence: CDR1 SGHNT, CDR2 YENEEA. The V segment lost 1 base and the J segment 3 bases; nucleotides outside the gene matches: 2. This sample is drawn from a study of blood T cell repertoires in COVID-19. Study-level information: Specimens from acute and convalescent COVID-19 originated in the United States, Italy and Spain. The cDNA or gDNA used as material had been derived from T cells, B-cell-depleted T cells, or PBMCs.

Source study methods: Estimated nucleated cell counts came from reference gene primer amplification. The method was immunoSEQ multiplex PCR; TCRdb's version includes in-frame clones alone and lacks a portion of them. The V and J calls and clone size are taken from that table; D and trimming were inferred from the DNA. The sample lists about 32,000 clones, more than 85% seen once, with approximately 0.88% in the top ten. The specimen was peripheral blood. The sequence was collected from a male donor with active COVID-19. This chain uses TRBV11-3 with TRBJ1-2; 7 positions match TRBD1. The CDR3, as DNA: TGTGCCAGCAGCTTAGCCCAGGGGGACTATGGCTACACCTTC. Its protein is CASSLAQGDYGYTF.